This T cell receptor beta chain was documented in a study of OX40 agonist ivuxolimab in advanced cancers. Overall study: Patients took ivuxolimab, an agonistic anti-OX40 (CD134) antibody.

Deletions cut 0 bases from V and 4 bases from J, with 6 bases between. This CDR3 spans 13 amino acids. The V gene's germline CDR1 is LNHNV and CDR2 YYDKDF (reference sequence). The repertoire was sequenced with immunoSEQ multiplex PCR; TCRdb's copy has only in-frame clones and lacks some. The repertoire has about 20,000 clones, over 65% of them found once; the top ten carry around 50%. This clonotype was obtained from an adult with an advanced solid tumor such as melanoma, head and neck, liver or kidney cancer. The material sequenced was CD4+ or CD8+ T cells sorted from blood, taken in a trial of the OX40 agonist ivuxolimab. The chain joins TRBV15 to TRBJ1-2; D is undetermined. The DNA for the CDR3 is TGTGCCACCAGCAGAGAGCGGACCTATGGCTACACCTTC. This encodes CATSRERTYGYTF.